The present T cell receptor (beta chain) was sequenced within a study of blood T cells in healthy people across ages. Trimming shortened V by 2 bases and J by 8 bases, and 9 bases separated the two germline ends. From germline, CDR1 is MGHRA and CDR2 YSYEKL. This CDR3 has 13 amino acids. Primers used in a second PCR of roughly 7 to 11 cycles were a sample-barcoded 5' primer and a J-beta primer mix. MiXCR, run by TCRdb on the 5' RACE reads, gives a single entry per CDR3 protein. The sample includes hundreds of thousands of distinct CDR3 sequences, 55% to 75% seen only once; the top ten take 20% to 25%. This clonotype was observed a handful of times.

The sequence was collected from a man in his thirties or forties in good health. Sequences were obtained from blood. The chain has TRBV4-1 and TRBJ1-4; D is uncertain. The CDR3 nucleotides are TGCGCCAGCAGCCAACTAGTAGGCGAAAAACTGTTTTTT. It is translated as CASSQLVGEKLFF.